The 10 T cell receptor beta chains presented below share a single source sample, sequenced in a study of circulating and synovial CD4+ cells in juvenile arthritis. TCRdb's table, derived via immunoSEQ multiplex PCR, lists solely in-frame clones and lacks some. The repertoire consists of about 14,000 clones, with approximately 80% occurring once and the leading ten covering more than 3.5%. Material for sequencing was CD4+ T cells from synovial fluid. All receptors derive from a human patient with juvenile idiopathic arthritis. Some clones in this sample may be carry-over from other donors' samples.

This clone was recorded only once. The V call is TRBV2, the J call TRBJ2-5; 7 positions agree with TRBD2. Judging by the DNA end, TRBJ2-7 fits better; the J call may be wrong. There are 15 residues in the CDR3. Germline CDR1 reads SNHLY; CDR2 reads FYNNEI. The CDR3 spells CASRILAHASYEQYF. CDR3 coding DNA: TGTGCCAGCAGGATACTAGCGCATGCCTCCTACGAGCAGTACTTC.

CDR3 nucleotide sequence: TGTGCCAGCAGTCCATTGGGCGACAATGAGCAGTTCTTC. Residues: CASSPLGDNEQFF. The genes are TRBV6-5 and TRBJ2-1, with D hard to call. V was shortened by 5 bases and J by 5 bases, with 10 bases between the two germline ends. Germline CDR1 reads MNHEY; CDR2 reads SVGAGI. This CDR3 has 13 residues.

Comment on this clone: One end of the junction fails to match germline, which may point to a read error. The chain is built from TRBV5-1 and TRBJ2-3; 11 bases match TRBD2. Germline values: CDR1 SGHRS, CDR2 YFSETQ. The CDR3 runs 16 residues. The CDR3, as DNA: TGCGCCAGCACCTTGCTAGCGGGGGGTGGGACAGATACGCAGTATTTT. It codes for CASTLLAGGGTDTQYF.

This rearrangement joins TRBV7-8 to TRBJ1-3; D is perhaps TRBD1 (6 bases). The CDR3 sequence is 19 residues long. Trimming cost V 6 bases and J 1 base, with 25 bases left between them. Germline CDR1 reads SGHVS; CDR2 reads FQNEAQ. CDR3 coding DNA: TGTGCCAGCAGTCCTAGCGGGGGGGCAGGGAGCTTATCTGGAAACACCATATATTTT. As protein: CASSPSGGAGSLSGNTIYF.

J is TRBJ2-7 and V is TRBV4-2; no clear D. The germline CDR1 and CDR2 sequences are LGHNA and YNFKEQ. The length of the CDR3 is 14 residues. The V end lost 0 bases, the J end lost 1 base, and 7 bases lay between the germline ends. The CDR3 nucleotides are TGTGCCAGCAGCCAAGACAGGTTATCCTACGAGCAGTACTTC. Translating it yields CASSQDRLSYEQYF.

The chain has TRBV5-5 and TRBJ2-5; tentatively, D is TRBD1 (5 bases). In germline, CDR1 is SGHKS, CDR2 YYEKEE (reference sequence). Trimming pared 3 bases from V and 1 base from J, leaving 13 bases between. The CDR3 loop spans 15 amino acids. The CDR3 protein is CASSYGLGVQETQYF. In DNA, the CDR3 is TGTGCCAGCAGCTACGGCCTAGGGGTCCAAGAGACCCAGTACTTC.

The rearrangement links TRBV5-4 to TRBJ2-7; D not certain. CDR1 is SGHNT, CDR2 YYREEE, per germline (reference sequence). The germline V and J ends were trimmed by 0 bases and 6 bases, with 10 bases remaining between them. The CDR3 is 13 residues long. CDR3 nucleotides: TGTGCCAGCAGCTTGGCCAGTATTGGCGAGCAGTACTTC. This sequence encodes CASSLASIGEQYF.

This chain joins TRBV30 and TRBJ2-7; weak D call: TRBD2 (7 bases). The germline gives CDR1 GTSNPN, CDR2 SVGIG (reference sequence). This CDR3 has 14 residues. The V end was cut by 0 bases, the J end by 5 bases, with 14 bases between. CDR3 loop: CAWSVQGGNNEQYF. For the CDR3, the DNA is TGTGCCTGGAGTGTACAGGGAGGGAACAACGAGCAGTACTTC.

V is TRBV10-1 and J is TRBJ1-5; tentative D call: TRBD1 (6 bases). V was shortened by 7 bases and J by 9 bases, with 19 bases between the two germline ends. Germline values: CDR1 WNHNN, CDR2 SYGVQD (reference sequence). CDR3 length: 14 amino acids. CDR3 sequence: CASTPDRASLPQHF. In DNA form, the CDR3 reads TGCGCCAGCACCCCGGACAGAGCGTCATTGCCCCAGCATTTT.

This clone has a handful of counts. V usage is TRBV19 and J usage is TRBJ2-1; D is possibly TRBD2 (6 bases). The CDR3 sequence is 14 residues long. CDR1 is LNHDA, CDR2 SQIVND, per germline (reference sequence). With 3 bases removed from V and 6 bases from J, the gap between germline ends came to 12 bases. CDR3 in DNA: TGTGCCAGTAGTATCAAGGGAGGAACCAATGAGCAGTTCTTC. This gives the protein CASSIKGGTNEQFF.